This T cell receptor beta chain comes out of a study of regulatory T cells in long-lasting Graves disease. Building of the TCR beta libraries involved iRepertoire HTBI primers and Arm-PCR of CDR3 regions. Each CDR3 protein gets one entry after TCRdb re-called the multiplex PCR reads with MiXCR. The sample records some 350,000 distinct CDR3 sequences, about a sixth being singletons. Time point of the sample: newly diagnosed GD, antithyroid drugs for less than 3 months. Researchers made the TCR library from RNA that was extracted from PBMCs. Staff drew roughly 9 milliliters of peripheral blood into EDTA tubes. Whole-study findings and limits: There was favoring of TRBV28, TRBJ1-2 and TRBJ2-5 in persistent disease.

The germline CDR1 and CDR2 sequences are LGHNA and YNFKEQ. V gave up 6 bases and J gave up 4 bases, with 11 bases separating them. This CDR3 has 13 amino acids. Notes on this clonotype: Its antigen is unknown.

This same sample was also taken into another study, of T cells in Graves' hyperthyroidism and ophthalmopathy. As that study records: HTBI primers drove first-round RT-PCR of the TCR CDR3. A 13 V-J model separated ophthalmopathy from stable hyperthyroidism.

This clonotype was sampled from a young woman with Graves disease. The chain recombines TRBV4-2 with TRBJ2-3; D is uncertain. This sample comprised peripheral blood mononuclear cells (PBMCs), obtained at new diagnosis, from a patient treated with antithyroid drugs. The CDR3 protein is CASSRREPDTQYF. The CDR3 region has the DNA TGTGCCAGCAGTCGCCGAGAGCCAGATACGCAGTATTTT.